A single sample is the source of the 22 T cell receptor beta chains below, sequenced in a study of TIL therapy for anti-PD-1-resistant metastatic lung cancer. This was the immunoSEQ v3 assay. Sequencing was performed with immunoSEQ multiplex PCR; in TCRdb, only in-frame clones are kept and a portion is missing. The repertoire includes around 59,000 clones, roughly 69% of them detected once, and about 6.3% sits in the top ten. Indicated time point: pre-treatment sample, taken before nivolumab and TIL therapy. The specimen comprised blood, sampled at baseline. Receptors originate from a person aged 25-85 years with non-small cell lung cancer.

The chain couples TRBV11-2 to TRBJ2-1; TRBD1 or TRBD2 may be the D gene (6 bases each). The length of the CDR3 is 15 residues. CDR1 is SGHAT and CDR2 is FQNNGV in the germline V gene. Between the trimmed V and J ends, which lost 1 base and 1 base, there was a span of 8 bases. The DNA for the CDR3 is TGTGCCAGCAGCTTAGTAGGGGGGTCCTACAATGAGCAGTTCTTC. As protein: CASSLVGGSYNEQFF.

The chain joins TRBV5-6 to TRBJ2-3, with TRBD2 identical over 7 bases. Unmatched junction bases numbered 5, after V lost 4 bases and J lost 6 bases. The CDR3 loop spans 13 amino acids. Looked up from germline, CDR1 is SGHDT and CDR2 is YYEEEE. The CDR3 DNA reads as TGTGCCAGCAGCCTGAGGGAGGGGGATACGCAGTATTTT. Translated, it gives CASSLREGDTQYF.

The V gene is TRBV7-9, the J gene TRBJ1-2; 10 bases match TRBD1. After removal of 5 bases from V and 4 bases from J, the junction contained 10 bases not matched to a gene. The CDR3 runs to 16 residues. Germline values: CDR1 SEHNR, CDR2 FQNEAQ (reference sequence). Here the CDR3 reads CASSPVAGQGTYGYTF. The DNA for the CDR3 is TGTGCCAGCAGCCCGGTGGCGGGACAGGGGACCTATGGCTACACCTTC.

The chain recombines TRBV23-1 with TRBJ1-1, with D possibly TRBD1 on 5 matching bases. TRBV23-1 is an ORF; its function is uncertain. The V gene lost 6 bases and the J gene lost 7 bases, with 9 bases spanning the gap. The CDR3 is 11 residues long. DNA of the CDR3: TGCGCCAGCAGGGGACGGGGTGAAGCTTTCTTT. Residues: CASRGRGEAFF.

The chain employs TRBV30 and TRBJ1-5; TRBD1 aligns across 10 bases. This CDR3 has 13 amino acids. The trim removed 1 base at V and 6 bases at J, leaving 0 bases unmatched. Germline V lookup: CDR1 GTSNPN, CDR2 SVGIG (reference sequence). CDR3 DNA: TGTGCCTGGAGTGGGACAGGGGGTCAGCCCCAGCATTTT. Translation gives CAWSGTGGQPQHF.

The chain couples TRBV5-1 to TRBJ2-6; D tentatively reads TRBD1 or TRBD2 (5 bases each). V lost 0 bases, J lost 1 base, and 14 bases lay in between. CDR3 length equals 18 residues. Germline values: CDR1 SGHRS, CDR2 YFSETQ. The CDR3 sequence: CASSLVRDGVSGANVLTF. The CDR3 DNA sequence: TGCGCCAGCAGCTTGGTACGGGACGGCGTGTCTGGGGCCAACGTCCTGACTTTC.

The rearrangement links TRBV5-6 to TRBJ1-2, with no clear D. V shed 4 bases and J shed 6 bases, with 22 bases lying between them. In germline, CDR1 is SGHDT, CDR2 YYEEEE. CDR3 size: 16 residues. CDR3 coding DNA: TGTGCCAGCAGCATCTTTAAACCTTCTCCTGCGGATGGCTACACCTTC. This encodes CASSIFKPSPADGYTF.

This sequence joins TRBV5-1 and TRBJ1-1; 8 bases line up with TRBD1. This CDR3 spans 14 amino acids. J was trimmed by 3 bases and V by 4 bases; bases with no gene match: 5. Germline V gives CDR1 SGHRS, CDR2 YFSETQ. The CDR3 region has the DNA TGCGCCAGCAGCGTGGACAGGGCTTACACTGAAGCTTTCTTT. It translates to CASSVDRAYTEAFF.

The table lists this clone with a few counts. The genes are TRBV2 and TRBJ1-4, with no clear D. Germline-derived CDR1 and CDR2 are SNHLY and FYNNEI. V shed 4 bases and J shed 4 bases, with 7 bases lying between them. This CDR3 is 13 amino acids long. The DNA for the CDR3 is TGTGCCAGCAGTGTCCAGGTTAATGAAAAACTGTTTTTT. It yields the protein CASSVQVNEKLFF.

CDR3 in amino acids: CASSADLGRQETQYF. The DNA for the CDR3 is TGTGCCAGCAGCGCCGACCTGGGGCGCCAAGAGACCCAGTACTTC. The chain combines TRBV2 with TRBJ2-5, with D possibly TRBD1 on 5 matching bases. This CDR3 has 15 amino acids. Germline CDR1 reads SNHLY; CDR2 reads FYNNEI. The V end was cut by 6 bases, the J end by 1 base, with 15 bases between.

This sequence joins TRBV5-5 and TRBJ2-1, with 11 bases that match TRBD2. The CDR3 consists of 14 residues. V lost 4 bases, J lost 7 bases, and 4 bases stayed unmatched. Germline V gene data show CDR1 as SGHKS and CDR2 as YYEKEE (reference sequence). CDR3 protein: CASSQIAGGNEQFF. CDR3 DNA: TGTGCCAGCAGCCAGATAGCGGGGGGGAATGAGCAGTTCTTC.

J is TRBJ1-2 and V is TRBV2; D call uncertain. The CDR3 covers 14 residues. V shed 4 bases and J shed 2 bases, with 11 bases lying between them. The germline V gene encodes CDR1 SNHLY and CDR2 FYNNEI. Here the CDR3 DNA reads TGTGCCAGCAGTGTTCGGCAACGAAACTATGGCTACACCTTC. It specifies CASSVRQRNYGYTF. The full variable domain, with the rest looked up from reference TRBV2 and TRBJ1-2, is EPEVTQTPSHQVTQMGQEVILRCVPISNHLYFYWYRQILGQKVEFLVSFYNNEISEKSEIFDDQFSVERPDGSNFTLKIRSTKLEDSAMYFCASSVRQRNYGYTFGSGTRLTVV.

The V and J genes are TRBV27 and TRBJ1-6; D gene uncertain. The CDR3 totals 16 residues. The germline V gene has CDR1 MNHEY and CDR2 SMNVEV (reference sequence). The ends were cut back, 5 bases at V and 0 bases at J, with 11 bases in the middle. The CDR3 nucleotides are TGTGCCAGCAGTGCCCGGACGTTCTCCTATAATTCACCCCTCCACTTT. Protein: CASSARTFSYNSPLHF.

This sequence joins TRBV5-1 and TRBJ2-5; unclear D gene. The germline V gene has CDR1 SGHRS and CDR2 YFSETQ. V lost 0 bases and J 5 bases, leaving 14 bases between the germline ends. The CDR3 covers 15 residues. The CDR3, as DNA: TGCGCCAGCAGCTTGGCCGCGGTTAGCTGGGAGACCCAGTACTTC. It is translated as CASSLAAVSWETQYF.

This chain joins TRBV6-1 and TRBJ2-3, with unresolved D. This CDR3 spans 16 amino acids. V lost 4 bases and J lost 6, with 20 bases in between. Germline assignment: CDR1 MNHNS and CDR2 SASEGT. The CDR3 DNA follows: TGTGCCAGCAGTGGGACCTTACGTTATCAAGGGGATACGCAGTATTTT. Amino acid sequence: CASSGTLRYQGDTQYF.

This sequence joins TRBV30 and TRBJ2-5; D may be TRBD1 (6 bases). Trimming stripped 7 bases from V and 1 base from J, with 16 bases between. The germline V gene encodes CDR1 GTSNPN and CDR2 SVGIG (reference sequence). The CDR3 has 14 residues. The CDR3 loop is CAYGDRLIQETQYF. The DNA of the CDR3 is TGTGCCTATGGAGACAGGCTAATCCAAGAGACCCAGTACTTC.

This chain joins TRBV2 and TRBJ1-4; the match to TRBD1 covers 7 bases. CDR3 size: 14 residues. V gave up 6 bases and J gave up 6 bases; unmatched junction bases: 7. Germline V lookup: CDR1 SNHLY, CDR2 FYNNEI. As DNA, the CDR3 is TGTGCCAGCAGGGGACAGTTGGGGGATGAAAAACTGTTTTTT. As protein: CASRGQLGDEKLFF.

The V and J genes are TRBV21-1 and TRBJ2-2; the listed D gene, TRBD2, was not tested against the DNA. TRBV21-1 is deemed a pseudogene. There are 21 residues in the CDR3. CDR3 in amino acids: CASTGLAGGPIKSANTGELFF. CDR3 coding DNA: TGTGCCAGCACCGGACTAGCGGGAGGGCCTATAAAATCTGCGAACACCGGGGAGCTGTTTTTT.

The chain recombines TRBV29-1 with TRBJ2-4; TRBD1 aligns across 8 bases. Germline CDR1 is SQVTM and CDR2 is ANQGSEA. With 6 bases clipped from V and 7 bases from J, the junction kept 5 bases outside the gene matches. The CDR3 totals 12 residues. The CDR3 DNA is TGCAGCGTGACAGGGGCCAGTAACATTCAGTACTTC. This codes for CSVTGASNIQYF.

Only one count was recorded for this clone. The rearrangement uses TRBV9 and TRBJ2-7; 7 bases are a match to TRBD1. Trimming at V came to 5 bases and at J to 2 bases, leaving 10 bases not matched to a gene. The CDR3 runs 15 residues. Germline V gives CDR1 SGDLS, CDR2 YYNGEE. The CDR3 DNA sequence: TGTGCCAGCAGTGGCCGGGACAGCCTCCCCTACGAGCAGTACTTC. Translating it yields CASSGRDSLPYEQYF.

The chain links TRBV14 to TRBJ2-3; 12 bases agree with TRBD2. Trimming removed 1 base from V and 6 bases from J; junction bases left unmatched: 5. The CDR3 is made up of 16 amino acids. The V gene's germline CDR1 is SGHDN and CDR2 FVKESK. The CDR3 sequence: CASSQGRLAGVDTQYF. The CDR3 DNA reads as TGTGCCAGCAGCCAAGGGCGACTAGCGGGAGTCGATACGCAGTATTTT.

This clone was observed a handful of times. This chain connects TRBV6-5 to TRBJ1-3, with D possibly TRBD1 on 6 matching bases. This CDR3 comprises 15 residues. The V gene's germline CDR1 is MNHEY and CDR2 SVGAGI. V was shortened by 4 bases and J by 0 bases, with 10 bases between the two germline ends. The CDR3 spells CASSFTGFSGNTIYF. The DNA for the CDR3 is TGTGCCAGCAGTTTTACAGGGTTCTCTGGAAACACCATATATTTT.